This T cell receptor beta chain was found in a study of T-cell memory formation after mild COVID-19. Regarding the study as a whole: Largely, contracting CD4+ clones fell within CM and EM, and contracting CD8+ clones within EMRA.

MiXCR was run by TCRdb on the 5' RACE reads, yielding one entry per CDR3 protein. The sample has about 350,000 distinct CDR3 sequences, 13% to 15% seen once; the top ten hold around 21%. The CDR3 runs to 14 residues. V lost 2 bases to trimming and J lost 3 bases, with 10 bases between them. CDR1 and CDR2 (germline): LGHNA, YSLEER. This clonotype is medium-sized in the sample. As yet, its antigen is unknown. The source is a man between 18 and 35 years old who had mild COVID-19 (a few samples of this study predate the infection). Cell type and time point are not known. Sequencing input: PBMCs or a T cell subset sorted from them (not recorded which). The V gene is TRBV4-3, the J gene TRBJ1-1, with D uncertain. CDR3 in amino acids: CASSQWAKDTEAFF. The CDR3 DNA reads TGCGCCAGCAGCCAATGGGCGAAGGACACTGAAGCTTTCTTT.